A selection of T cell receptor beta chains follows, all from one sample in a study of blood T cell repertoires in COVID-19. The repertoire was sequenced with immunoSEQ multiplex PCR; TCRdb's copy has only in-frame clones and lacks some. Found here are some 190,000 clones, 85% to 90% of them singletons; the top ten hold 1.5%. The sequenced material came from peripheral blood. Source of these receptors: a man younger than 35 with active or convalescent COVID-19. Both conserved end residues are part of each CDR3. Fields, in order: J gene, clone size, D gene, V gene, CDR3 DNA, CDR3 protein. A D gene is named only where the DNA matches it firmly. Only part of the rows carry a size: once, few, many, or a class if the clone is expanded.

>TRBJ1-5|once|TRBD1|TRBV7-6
TGTGCCAGCAGCCAGAGGACAGGGGGCGATCAGCCCCAGCATTTT
CASSQRTGGDQPQHF
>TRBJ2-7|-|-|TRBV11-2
TGTGCCAGCAGCCCCCTATCGGTCGAGCAGTACTTC
CASSPLSVEQYF
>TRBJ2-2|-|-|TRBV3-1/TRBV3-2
TGTGCCAGCAGCCAAAAGTCAGGGGCCGGGGAGCTGTTTTTT
CASSQKSGAGELFF
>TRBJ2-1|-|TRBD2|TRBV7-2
TGTGCCAGCAGCTTACTGAGTAGCGGGTCGTACAATGAGCAGTTCTTC
CASSLLSSGSYNEQFF
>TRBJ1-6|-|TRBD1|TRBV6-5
TGTGCCAGCAGTTCCCCGGGACAGGGAGGATCACCCCTCCACTTT
CASSSPGQGGSPLHF
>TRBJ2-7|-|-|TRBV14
TGTGCCAGCAGCCAACATTTTTCGACAGGCTCAGATTCGGGGGAGCAGTACTTC
CASSQHFSTGSDSGEQYF
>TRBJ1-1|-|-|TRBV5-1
TGCGCCAGCAGCTTGGAATCTACACAGTTTGAAGCTTTCTTT
CASSLESTQFEAFF
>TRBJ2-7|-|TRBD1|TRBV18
TGTGCCAGCTCACCTGCTAGGACAGGGGTTTACGAGCAGTACTTC
CASSPARTGVYEQYF
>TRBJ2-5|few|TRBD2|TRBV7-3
TGTGCCAGCAGCCAGCGGGAGGGCCCCCAAGAGACCCAGTACTTC
CASSQREGPQETQYF
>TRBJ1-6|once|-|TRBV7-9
TGTGCCAGCAGCTTAACTTCGGGACAATCTAATTCACCCCTCCACTTT
CASSLTSGQSNSPLHF
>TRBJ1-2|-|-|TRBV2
TGTGCCAGCAGTGAAGCCAGGGTAGCACACTATGGCTACACCTTC
CASSEARVAHYGYTF
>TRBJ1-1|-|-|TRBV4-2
TGTGCCAGCAGCCAACCAGGGGTAATGAACACTGAAGCTTTCTTT
CASSQPGVMNTEAFF
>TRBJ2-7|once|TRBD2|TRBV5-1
TGCGCCAGCAGTAGCGGGAACACCGGATCCTACGAGCAGTACTTC
CASSSGNTGSYEQYF
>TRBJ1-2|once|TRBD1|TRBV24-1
TGTGCCACCAGTGATGGACAGGTACCGTGGAGAAATGGCTACACCTTC
CATSDGQVPWRNGYTF
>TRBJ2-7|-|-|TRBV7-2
TGTGCCAGCAGCCCAACCGGGACACCGTTTTACGAGCAGTACTTC
CASSPTGTPFYEQYF
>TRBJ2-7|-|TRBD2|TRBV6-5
TGTGCCAGTGCTAGCGGGAGGACCTACGAGCAGTACTTC
CASASGRTYEQYF
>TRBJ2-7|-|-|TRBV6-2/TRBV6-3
TGTGCCAGCAGTGTCGGGGTCTCCTACGAGCAGTACTTC
CASSVGVSYEQYF
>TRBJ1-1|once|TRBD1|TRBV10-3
TGTGCCATCAGTGGGACAGGGGAAGGTCGCACTGAAGCTTTCTTT
CAISGTGEGRTEAFF
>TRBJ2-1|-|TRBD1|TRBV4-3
TGCGCCAGCAGCCAAGATCGGGGACAGGGGAACAATGAGCAGTTCTTC
CASSQDRGQGNNEQFF
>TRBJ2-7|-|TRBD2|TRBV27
TGTGCCAGCGGCCGACTAGCGCTTTACTACGAGCAGTACTTC
CASGRLALYYEQYF
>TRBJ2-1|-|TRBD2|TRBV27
TGTGCCAGCTCCTCAACCGGGGACTACTCCTACAATGAGCAGTTCTTC
CASSSTGDYSYNEQFF
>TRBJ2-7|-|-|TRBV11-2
TGTGCCAGCAGCTTATCCGAACTTAGCTCCTACGAGCAGTACTTC
CASSLSELSSYEQYF
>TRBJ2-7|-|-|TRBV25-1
TGTGCCAGCAGTGGGGCCCCCGTTACCTACGAGCAGTACTTC
CASSGAPVTYEQYF
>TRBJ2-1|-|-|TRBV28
TGTGCCAGCAGTATTTCGAGTGTCAATGAGCAGTTCTTC
CASSISSVNEQFF
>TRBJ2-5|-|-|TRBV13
TGTGCCAGCAGCTTAGGGGGTCGGGGGGCACAAGAGACCCAGTACTTC
CASSLGGRGAQETQYF
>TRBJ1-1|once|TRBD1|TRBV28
TGTGCCAGCAGCGGGATATTGGGACAGCCGAACACTGAAGCTTTCTTT
CASSGILGQPNTEAFF
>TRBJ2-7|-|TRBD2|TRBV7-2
TGTGCCAGCAGCTTGCAAACCGGGACTAGCTTAACCTACGAGCAGTACTTC
CASSLQTGTSLTYEQYF
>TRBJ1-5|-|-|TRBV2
TGTGCCAGCAGTGAAGTGTGGACAGAAGATAATAGCAATCAGCCCCAGCATTTT
CASSEVWTEDNSNQPQHF
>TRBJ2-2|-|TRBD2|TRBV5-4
TGTGCCAGCAGCTCAGCTAGCGGGCTAAACACCGGGGAGCTGTTTTTT
CASSSASGLNTGELFF
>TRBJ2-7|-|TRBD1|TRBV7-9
TGTGCCAGCAGCTCTAGACAGGGAAACTACGAGCAGTACTTC
CASSSRQGNYEQYF
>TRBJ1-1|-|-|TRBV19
TGTGCCAGTAGTATAAAAGGAGGGAGCACTGAAGCTTTCTTT
CASSIKGGSTEAFF
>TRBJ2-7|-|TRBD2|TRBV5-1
TGCGCCAGCAGCTTGATTGGGGGGGGCTCCTACGAGCAGTACTTC
CASSLIGGGSYEQYF
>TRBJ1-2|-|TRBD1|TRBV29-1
TGCAGCGTTGAAGATTACACAGGGGGCTTAGATGGCTACACCTTC
CSVEDYTGGLDGYTF
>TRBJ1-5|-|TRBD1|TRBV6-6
TGTGCCAGCAGTTACCAGACAGGGAGCAATCAGCCCCAGCATTTT
CASSYQTGSNQPQHF
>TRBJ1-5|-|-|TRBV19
TGTGCCAGTAGTAGTGGGGGCCCGAAGGAGCATTTT
CASSSGGPKEHF
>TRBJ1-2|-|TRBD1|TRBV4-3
TGCGCCAGCAGCCAAGATATAGGGACAGGGGGAAAGGGCTACACCTTC
CASSQDIGTGGKGYTF
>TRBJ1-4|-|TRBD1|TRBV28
TGTGCCAGCAGTGAGACAGGGGGAGGTGGTGAAAAACTGTTTTTT
CASSETGGGGEKLFF
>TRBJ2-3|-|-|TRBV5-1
TGCGCCAGCAGCTTGCAACTAACTAGCACAGATACGCAGTATTTT
CASSLQLTSTDTQYF
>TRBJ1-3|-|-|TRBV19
TGTGCCAGTAGTACGTCTGGAAACACCATATATTTT
CASSTSGNTIYF
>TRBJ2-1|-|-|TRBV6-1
TGTGCCAGCAGTGAATTTACGAGGGACTTTGCCTACAATGAGCAGTTCTTC
CASSEFTRDFAYNEQFF